Following are 28 T cell receptor beta chains from one sample sequenced in a study of shared clonotypes between healthy human individuals. Measured with immunoSEQ multiplex PCR; TCRdb has only the in-frame clones, and not every one. The sample holds some 2.1 million clones, roughly 94% seen once. The sequenced sample was naive CD4+ T cells sorted from blood. Subset defined: CD45RA+ positively selected. These receptors all stem from a man between 18 and 35 years old in good health.

The rearrangement links TRBV28 to TRBJ1-1, with 11 bases lining up with TRBD1. The V gene end was trimmed by 5 bases and the J gene end by 3 bases; junction bases not matched to a gene: 11. Germline loops: CDR1 MDHEN, CDR2 SYDVKM. The CDR3 runs to 17 residues. The CDR3 region is CASSTGTGGLGDTEAFF. As DNA, the CDR3 is TGTGCCAGCAGTACCGGGACAGGGGGTTTAGGGGACACTGAAGCTTTCTTT.

The V call is TRBV28, the J call TRBJ2-5; tentatively, D is TRBD1 (5 bases). Trimming pared 8 bases from V and 7 bases from J, leaving 20 bases between. The CDR3 spans 14 residues. Germline CDR1 reads MDHEN; CDR2 reads SYDVKM. In DNA, the CDR3 is TGTGCCAGCCGCGCTCCTATAGGGGTGGGGACCCAGTACTTC. It yields the protein CASRAPIGVGTQYF. Full variable domain (outside the CDR3, taken from reference TRBV28 and TRBJ2-5): DVKVTQSSRYLVKRTGEKVFLECVQDMDHENMFWYRQDPGLGLRLIYFSYDVKMKEKGDIPEGYSVSREKKERFSLILESASTNQTSMYLCASRAPIGVGTQYFGPGTRLLVL.

V usage is TRBV6-5 and J usage is TRBJ1-6, with 7 bases identical to TRBD1. Germline V gene data show CDR1 as MNHEY and CDR2 as SVGAGI. This CDR3 is built from 14 residues. V was clipped by 5 bases and J by 14 bases; unmatched bases: 12. For the CDR3, the DNA is TGTGCCAGCAGTAACGGACAGGCCGTTGGGGCCCTCCACTTT. Its protein product is CASSNGQAVGALHF.

This clone was observed a single time. The chain links TRBV27 to TRBJ2-1; TRBD2 agrees at 8 bases. Per the germline V gene, CDR1 is MNHEY and CDR2 is SMNVEV (reference sequence). J lost 6 bases, V lost 6 bases, and 10 bases had no gene match. The CDR3 covers 15 residues. The CDR3 sequence is CASRSAGVGSNEQFF. DNA of the CDR3: TGTGCCAGCAGATCAGCGGGAGTGGGTTCCAATGAGCAGTTCTTC.

This clone was observed once. This chain uses TRBV19 with TRBJ2-2; D is ambiguous. This CDR3 region has 14 residues. The germline V gene encodes CDR1 LNHDA and CDR2 SQIVND (reference sequence). Trimming stripped 11 bases from V and 4 bases from J, with 17 bases between. CDR3 sequence reads: CALKGASATGELFF. CDR3 coding DNA: TGTGCCCTTAAGGGCGCGTCGGCCACCGGGGAGCTGTTTTTT.

DNA of the CDR3: TGCGCCAGCAGCCCCAGACGCACAGGGGGGTCGAATGAGCAGTTCTTC. Its translation: CASSPRRTGGSNEQFF. This sequence joins TRBV5-1 and TRBJ2-1; 8 bases fit TRBD1. The CDR3 has 16 amino acids. Germline values: CDR1 SGHRS, CDR2 YFSETQ. J lost 7 bases, V lost 4 bases, and 13 bases had no gene match.

This sequence joins TRBV2 and TRBJ2-7; 13 bases map to TRBD2. Trimming removed 5 bases from V and 4 bases from J; junction bases left unmatched: 5. The CDR3 is 15 amino acids. Germline V gene data show CDR1 as SNHLY and CDR2 as FYNNEI. CDR3 sequence reads: CASSKGTSGAYEQYF. CDR3 DNA sequence: TGTGCCAGCAGTAAAGGGACTAGCGGGGCGTACGAGCAGTACTTC.

The chain recombines TRBV28 with TRBJ1-2; D is undetermined. V was pared by 1 base and J by 4 bases, with 13 bases between. The CDR3 extends over 15 amino acids. CDR1 and CDR2 from the germline V gene are MDHEN and SYDVKM. As DNA, the CDR3 is TGTGCCAGCAGTTTATCCCTCGACGGAAGCTATGGCTACACCTTC. The encoded protein is CASSLSLDGSYGYTF.

This clone was detected only once. The genes are TRBV7-2 and TRBJ2-3; D might be TRBD2 (6 bases). Germline V CDR1 and CDR2: SGHTA, FQGNSA. The CDR3 covers 15 residues. V was cut by 5 bases and J by 4 bases, with 16 bases left in between. The CDR3: CASSTRRGGADTQYF. CDR3 coding DNA: TGTGCCAGCAGCACACGTCGGGGAGGAGCAGATACGCAGTATTTT.

The V and J genes are TRBV30 and TRBJ2-7; 9 bases fit TRBD1. V dropped 3 bases and J dropped 6; count of bases not matched to a gene: 6. The CDR3 runs 13 residues. In germline, CDR1 is GTSNPN, CDR2 SVGIG (reference sequence). CDR3 loop: CAWRITGGPEQYF. The CDR3 nucleotides are TGTGCCTGGAGGATTACAGGGGGCCCCGAGCAGTACTTC.

The rearrangement links TRBV7-2 to TRBJ1-1; 8 bases align to TRBD1. Germline V lookup: CDR1 SGHTA, CDR2 FQGNSA. The CDR3 totals 17 residues. V gave up 3 bases and J gave up 1 base; unmatched junction bases: 10. The CDR3 spells CASSFRTGRPSNTEAFF. The DNA of the CDR3 is TGTGCCAGCAGCTTCCGGACAGGGAGGCCCTCGAACACTGAAGCTTTCTTT.

V is TRBV2 and J is TRBJ1-1; no clear D gene. Per germline, CDR1 SNHLY and CDR2 FYNNEI. The CDR3 totals 13 residues. Trimming removed 7 bases at V and 0 bases at J, with 9 bases between. CDR3 sequence reads: CASTAGLNTEAFF. The DNA for the CDR3 is TGTGCCAGCACGGCGGGATTGAACACTGAAGCTTTCTTT.

The CDR3 bases are TGCGCCAGCAGCCAAGACTTGGGTAGCGGGAGCTCCTACGAGCAGTACTTC. This encodes CASSQDLGSGSSYEQYF. The J gene is TRBJ2-7, the V gene TRBV4-3; 9 positions match TRBD2. V was pared by 0 bases and J by 0 bases, with 6 bases of the junction left unmatched. Germline CDR1 and CDR2: LGHNA and YSLEER. The CDR3 consists of 17 residues.

This clone was seen only once. The sample holds other DNA sequences that translate to the same CDR3. The genes are TRBV6-1 and TRBJ1-1; 7 bases are shared with TRBD1. With 1 base clipped from V and 5 bases from J, the junction kept 4 bases outside the gene matches. This CDR3 spans 14 amino acids. The germline gives CDR1 MNHNS, CDR2 SASEGT. The CDR3 sequence: CASSEGQGRTEAFF. The CDR3 DNA reads TGTGCCAGCAGTGAAGGACAGGGTAGGACTGAAGCTTTCTTT.

V is TRBV7-9 and J is TRBJ2-1, with 11 bases fitting TRBD2. Germline V gives CDR1 SEHNR, CDR2 FQNEAQ (reference sequence). This CDR3 has 17 amino acids. Trimming took 1 base from V and 5 from J; bases not matched to a gene: 7. In DNA form, the CDR3 reads TGTGCCAGCAGCTTAGTAGTGGGACTAGCGGAAAACAATGAGCAGTTCTTC. As protein: CASSLVVGLAENNEQFF.

This chain uses TRBV10-3 with TRBJ2-1; 8 bases line up with TRBD2. The CDR3 is 17 amino acids. Germline lookup yields CDR1 ENHRY and CDR2 SYGVKD. J lost 0 bases, V lost 8 bases, and 12 bases had no gene match. CDR3 region: CAIVGAGARSSYNEQFF. The CDR3 nucleotides read TGTGCCATCGTAGGAGCGGGAGCCAGAAGCTCCTACAATGAGCAGTTCTTC.

The rearrangement joins TRBV6-5 to TRBJ1-3; D gene unclear. The CDR3 totals 14 residues. The V and J ends lost 0 bases and 5 bases respectively, with 8 bases between them. CDR1 is MNHEY and CDR2 is SVGAGI in the germline V gene. The CDR3 is CASSYSDQRNTIYF. The CDR3 nucleotides read TGTGCCAGCAGTTACTCGGACCAGAGAAACACCATATATTTT.

The chain recombines TRBV11-2 with TRBJ1-6; 8 bases fit TRBD1. This CDR3 has 17 residues. Germline CDR1 reads SGHAT; CDR2 reads FQNNGV. V gave up 3 bases and J gave up 7 bases; unmatched junction bases: 11. Here the CDR3 reads CASSFGTGDMRNSPLHF. The DNA for the CDR3 is TGTGCCAGCAGCTTCGGGACAGGCGACATGAGGAATTCACCCCTCCACTTT.

The V gene is TRBV5-1, the J gene TRBJ2-5, with D tentatively TRBD1 (6 bases). Trimming pared 0 bases from V and 1 base from J, leaving 13 bases between. The CDR3 runs 16 residues. CDR1 is SGHRS, CDR2 YFSETQ, per germline. CDR3 sequence (DNA): TGCGCCAGCAGCTTGGAAACAGGGCGGCCCCAAGAGACCCAGTACTTC. Protein product: CASSLETGRPQETQYF. Drawing the rest from reference TRBV5-1 and TRBJ2-5, the complete variable domain is KAGVTQTPRYLIKTRGQQVTLSCSPISGHRSVSWYQQTPGQGLQFLFEYFSETQRNKGNFPGRFSGRQFSNSRSEMNVSTLELGDSALYLCASSLETGRPQETQYFGPGTRLLVL.

As concerns this clone: Other DNA sequences in the sample encode the same CDR3. The CDR3 DNA reads TGTGCCAGCAGCTTAGGGGGACAGAACACTGAAGCTTTCTTT. It is translated as CASSLGGQNTEAFF. The V and J genes are TRBV11-3 and TRBJ1-1, with a possible D match to TRBD1 (6 bases). Per germline, CDR1 SGHNT and CDR2 YENEEA. V was shortened by 1 base and J by 1 base, with 7 bases between the two germline ends. The CDR3 extends over 14 amino acids.

The chain couples TRBV6-5 to TRBJ2-7; 12 nucleotides agree with TRBD2. The CDR3 totals 15 residues. The V and J ends lost 6 bases and 2 bases, in that order; junction bases with no gene match: 5. CDR1 and CDR2 (germline): MNHEY, SVGAGI. CDR3 sequence: CASRDLAGGAYEQYF. Here the CDR3 DNA reads TGTGCCAGCAGGGACCTAGCGGGAGGGGCCTACGAGCAGTACTTC.

The chain uses TRBV28 and TRBJ2-7, with D possibly TRBD2 on 5 matching bases. V was pared by 4 bases and J by 3 bases, with 7 bases between. This CDR3 is 12 amino acids long. CDR1 MDHEN and CDR2 SYDVKM come from the germline V gene. CDR3 coding DNA: TGTGCCAGCAGTTCGGACTTCTACGAGCAGTACTTC. Amino acid sequence: CASSSDFYEQYF. Drawing the rest from reference TRBV28 and TRBJ2-7, the complete variable domain is DVKVTQSSRYLVKRTGEKVFLECVQDMDHENMFWYRQDPGLGLRLIYFSYDVKMKEKGDIPEGYSVSREKKERFSLILESASTNQTSMYLCASSSDFYEQYFGPGTRLTVT.

On this clone: Other DNA sequences within the sample encode an identical CDR3. The V gene is TRBV30, the J gene TRBJ1-4; 7 bases are a match to TRBD1. The CDR3 has 12 residues. V was pared by 5 bases and J by 5 bases, with 2 bases of the junction left unmatched. From germline, CDR1 is GTSNPN and CDR2 SVGIG (reference sequence). CDR3 DNA sequence: TGTGCCTGGGGGGACAGAAATGAAAAACTGTTTTTT. Its translation: CAWGDRNEKLFF. Combining the CDR3 with reference TRBV30 and TRBJ1-4 gives the whole variable domain SQTIHQWPATLVQPVGSPLSLECTVEGTSNPNLYWYRQAAGRGLQLLFYSVGIGQISSEVPQNLSASRPQDRQFILSSKKLLLSDSGFYLCAWGDRNEKLFFGSGTQLSVL.

V is TRBV9 and J is TRBJ1-4, with a tentative D call TRBD1 (6 bases). Germline V gene lookup returns CDR1 SGDLS and CDR2 YYNGEE. V shed 2 bases and J shed 4 bases, with 9 bases lying between them. This CDR3 has 14 amino acids. The CDR3 is CASSVRQVNEKLFF. In nucleotides, the CDR3 is TGTGCCAGCAGCGTTCGACAGGTTAATGAAAAACTGTTTTTT.

The chain carries TRBV9 and TRBJ2-1; possible D gene TRBD2, 6 bases. The CDR3 has 12 residues. Germline CDR1 reads SGDLS; CDR2 reads YYNGEE. The V gene lost 2 bases and the J gene lost 16 bases, with 16 bases spanning the gap. CDR3 region: CASSVGLPGSFF. Here the CDR3 DNA reads TGTGCCAGCAGCGTGGGACTTCCTGGGTCCTTCTTC.

The genes are TRBV5-6 and TRBJ1-5; TRBD1 agrees at 9 bases. After removal of 2 bases from V and 5 bases from J, the junction contained 5 bases not matched to a gene. The CDR3 sequence is 15 residues long. Germline CDR1 and CDR2: SGHDT and YYEEEE. CDR3 sequence: CASSLGDRDHQPQHF. For the CDR3, the DNA is TGTGCCAGCAGCTTAGGGGACAGGGACCATCAGCCCCAGCATTTT.

This clone was seen a single time. The rearrangement links TRBV28 to TRBJ2-1; D gene unclear. Germline values: CDR1 MDHEN, CDR2 SYDVKM. V shed 2 bases and J shed 9 bases, with 8 bases lying between them. The CDR3 consists of 12 residues. Written as DNA, the CDR3 is TGTGCCAGCAGTTTACTGCAGGCTGAGCAGTTCTTC. It is translated as CASSLLQAEQFF.

The V gene is TRBV7-2, the J gene TRBJ2-3, with D uncertain. Trimming took off 2 bases at V and 3 bases at J, with 9 bases between the two ends. The CDR3 extends over 14 amino acids. Per germline, CDR1 SGHTA and CDR2 FQGNSA. The CDR3 reads CASSLSRWTDTQYF. The CDR3 nucleotides read TGTGCCAGCAGCTTATCTAGATGGACAGATACGCAGTATTTT.